One sample yielded the 16 T cell receptor beta chains listed below, sequenced in a study of blood T cell repertoires in COVID-19. Some clones are missing from TCRdb's copy, which holds only in-frame ones; the method was immunoSEQ multiplex PCR. The table has some 250,000 clones, roughly 89% seen once. The sample taken for sequencing was PBMCs or T cells enriched from blood (not recorded which). Receptors were obtained from a woman younger than 45 with acute COVID-19.

The rearrangement links TRBV5-5 to TRBJ2-3; 10 positions match TRBD2. Trimming took 4 bases from V and 4 from J; bases not matched to a gene: 6. The CDR3 has 15 residues. Germline CDR1 is SGHKS and CDR2 is YYEKEE (reference sequence). The CDR3 spells CASSVPGTSADTQYF. For the CDR3, the DNA is TGTGCCAGCAGCGTCCCCGGGACTAGCGCAGATACGCAGTATTTT.

This clone has at least ten counts. The chain uses TRBV14 and TRBJ1-2; D is perhaps TRBD1 (5 bases). Trimming took off 3 bases at V and 8 bases at J, with 25 bases between the two ends. In germline, CDR1 is SGHDN, CDR2 FVKESK. The CDR3 extends over 17 amino acids. The CDR3 sequence: CASSQGGEADSSVGYTF. For the CDR3, the DNA is TGTGCCAGCAGCCAGGGAGGGGAGGCAGACTCATCGGTGGGCTACACCTTC.

This sequence joins TRBV4-1 and TRBJ1-6; 10 positions match TRBD1. CDR1 and CDR2 (germline): MGHRA, YSYEKL. V dropped 6 bases and J dropped 16; count of bases not matched to a gene: 12. CDR3 length: 14 residues. The DNA of the CDR3 is TGCGCCAGCAGACTCCCGGGACAGGGGCAGACGCTCCACTTT. As protein: CASRLPGQGQTLHF.

J is TRBJ2-3 and V is TRBV9; D is undetermined. Germline V gene lookup returns CDR1 SGDLS and CDR2 YYNGEE. V was cut by 4 bases and J by 1 base, with 13 bases left in between. The CDR3 contains 15 residues. CDR3 nucleotides: TGTGCCAGCAGCCCGCCGCCTCCGGGCACAGATACGCAGTATTTT. This codes for CASSPPPPGTDTQYF.

The CDR3 region is CASSLLAGGSYEQYF. In DNA form, the CDR3 reads TGTGCCAGCAGCTTGCTTGCAGGGGGCTCCTACGAGCAGTACTTC. The chain carries TRBV5-5 and TRBJ2-7; 7 nucleotides line up with TRBD1. After removal of 1 base from V and 0 bases from J, the junction contained 4 bases not matched to a gene. Per the germline V gene, CDR1 is SGHKS and CDR2 is YYEKEE (reference sequence). The CDR3 extends over 15 amino acids.

This clone was recorded once. J is TRBJ2-3 and V is TRBV7-8; 7 nucleotides align to TRBD1. After removal of 1 base from V and 2 bases from J, the junction contained 3 bases not matched to a gene. The CDR3 consists of 15 residues. CDR1 is SGHVS and CDR2 is FQNEAQ in the germline V gene. The CDR3 nucleotides read TGTGCCAGCAGCTTAGGACAGGGTTCCACAGATACGCAGTATTTT. Its translation is CASSLGQGSTDTQYF.

The chain carries TRBV7-8 and TRBJ2-2, with 7 bases fitting TRBD2. The germline CDR1 and CDR2 sequences are SGHVS and FQNEAQ. This CDR3 comprises 17 residues. The J segment lost 5 bases and the V segment lost 5 bases, leaving 14 bases of the junction unmatched. CDR3 sequence reads: CASSPRSGGGGTGELFF. In nucleotides, the CDR3 is TGTGCCAGCAGCCCCCGCTCTGGCGGGGGTGGGACCGGGGAGCTGTTTTTT. The full variable domain, in which reference TRBV7-8 and TRBJ2-2 provide the parts outside the CDR3, is GAGVSQSPRYKVAKRGQDVALRCDPISGHVSLFWYQQALGQGPEFLTYFQNEAQLDKSGLPSDRFFAERPEGSVSTLKIQRTQQEDSAVYLCASSPRSGGGGTGELFFGEGSRLTVL.

This sequence joins TRBV7-9 and TRBJ2-5, with a weak D call TRBD2 (5 bases). The CDR3 is made up of 15 amino acids. V was shortened by 1 base and J by 7 bases, with 16 bases between the two germline ends. Per germline, CDR1 SEHNR and CDR2 FQNEAQ (reference sequence). CDR3 nucleotides: TGTGCCAGCAGCTTAGGAACCGGGAACGCGGGGACCCAGTACTTC. Translated: CASSLGTGNAGTQYF.

This clone was seen once. The rearrangement links TRBV11-2 to TRBJ1-5; no clear D. The CDR3 contains 18 residues. The V gene lost 5 bases and the J gene lost 0 bases, with 20 bases spanning the gap. The germline gives CDR1 SGHAT, CDR2 FQNNGV. The CDR3: CASSPGVRGPYSNQPQHF. The DNA of the CDR3 is TGTGCCAGCAGCCCTGGAGTGAGAGGGCCTTATAGCAATCAGCCCCAGCATTTT.

V and J are TRBV10-3 and TRBJ1-1; 9 bases map to TRBD1. J was trimmed by 11 bases and V by 0 bases; bases with no gene match: 1. The CDR3 is 12 residues long. CDR1 and CDR2 from the germline V gene are ENHRY and SYGVKD. CDR3 nucleotides: TGTGCCATCAGTGAGTCCGGACAGGGGGCTTTCTTT. Translated, it gives CAISESGQGAFF.

This clone appeared a single time. The chain carries TRBV4-1 and TRBJ1-5, with unresolved D. Germline CDR1 reads MGHRA; CDR2 reads YSYEKL. The CDR3 extends over 14 amino acids. Between the trimmed V and J ends, which lost 0 bases and 1 base, there was a span of 4 bases. The CDR3 protein is CASSQDRSNQPQHF. The CDR3 DNA is TGCGCCAGCAGCCAAGACAGGAGCAATCAGCCCCAGCATTTT.

In its sample, this clone was seen a few times. V is TRBV7-9 and J is TRBJ2-7, with D perhaps TRBD1 (5 bases). The V end was cut by 2 bases, the J end by 5 bases, with 19 bases between. CDR3 length: 16 amino acids. The germline V gene encodes CDR1 SEHNR and CDR2 FQNEAQ (reference sequence). The CDR3, as DNA: TGTGCCAGCAGCTTAAGGGCAGGGTCGGACGAAAACGAGCAGTACTTC. The encoded protein is CASSLRAGSDENEQYF.

This chain uses TRBV11-2 with TRBJ2-1, with 9 bases that match TRBD1. The V and J ends lost 1 base and 6 bases, in that order; junction bases with no gene match: 1. Germline CDR1 reads SGHAT; CDR2 reads FQNNGV. The CDR3 is 14 amino acids. CDR3 nucleotide sequence: TGTGCCAGCAGCTTAGGGACAGGGGCCAATGAGCAGTTCTTC. Protein sequence: CASSLGTGANEQFF.

The rearrangement joins TRBV28 to TRBJ1-3; TRBD1 is a possible D gene (5 bases). CDR1 MDHEN and CDR2 SYDVKM come from the germline V gene. CDR3 length equals 14 residues. The V gene lost 6 bases and the J gene lost 0 bases, with 9 bases spanning the gap. CDR3 loop: CASRGQSSGNTIYF. In DNA form, the CDR3 reads TGTGCCAGCAGGGGGCAGAGCTCTGGAAACACCATATATTTT.

V and J are TRBV30 and TRBJ2-4; D is perhaps TRBD1 (5 bases). Trimming removed 7 bases from V and 8 bases from J, with 21 bases in between. The CDR3 contains 14 residues. CDR1 is GTSNPN and CDR2 is SVGIG in the germline V gene (reference sequence). The CDR3 coding sequence is TGTGCCTCCACCCGCAGGGCCGACGTAGACATTCAGTACTTC. Its protein is CASTRRADVDIQYF.

This chain links TRBV12-3 or TRBV12-4 with TRBJ1-1, with D unresolved. V lost 6 bases, J lost 0 bases, and 5 bases lay in between. This CDR3 is built from 12 residues. The CDR3 bases are TGTGCCAGCAGCAACATGAACACTGAAGCTTTCTTT. Its translation: CASSNMNTEAFF.